What follows are 11 T cell receptor beta chains derived from one specimen sequenced in a study of beta chain features in type 1 diabetes. No antigen has been assigned to these receptors. Study-wide findings and caveats: Type 1 diabetes patients had moderately but significantly shorter TCRB CDR3s in all four CD4+ subsets.

The entirety of the isolated RNA underwent reverse transcription, so expressed TCRB transcripts were sequenced. Repertoires were generated with immunoSEQ multiplex PCR, while TCRdb's copy carries only in-frame clones and drops some. The table includes about 190,000 clones, approximately 8% detected once. The material sequenced was central memory CD4+ T cells from blood. The receptors stem from a woman in her thirties or forties with type 1 diabetes.

This clone was observed a few times. This sample includes further DNA sequences coding for the same CDR3. The chain uses TRBV5-5 and TRBJ1-5, with unresolved D. Trimming cost V 0 bases and J 5 bases, with 9 bases left between them. Germline loops: CDR1 SGHKS, CDR2 YYEKEE (reference sequence). The CDR3 is 14 residues long. CDR3 DNA: TGTGCCAGCAGCTTGGAGGGAGGCGATCAGCCCCAGCATTTT. This codes for CASSLEGGDQPQHF.

This clone was seen only a few times. The chain recombines TRBV7-3 with TRBJ1-1, with D possibly TRBD1 on 5 matching bases. V was cut by 2 bases and J by 5 bases, with 12 bases left in between. Germline assignment: CDR1 SGHTA and CDR2 FQGTGA. The CDR3 consists of 14 residues. The CDR3 bases are TGTGCCAGCAGCTTATCCTCGCAGGGAACTGAAGCTTTCTTT. This encodes CASSLSSQGTEAFF.

Ten or more counts support this clone. J is TRBJ2-5 and V is TRBV19, with 8 bases lining up with TRBD1. The CDR3 covers 15 residues. The junction had 9 bases not matched to a gene; V was cut back by 3 bases and J by 6 bases. Per germline, CDR1 LNHDA and CDR2 SQIVND (reference sequence). CDR3 in DNA: TGTGCCAGTAGTATTGTCTGGGGACAGGCACAGACCCAGTACTTC. It yields the protein CASSIVWGQAQTQYF.

This clone was observed a handful of times. This chain connects TRBV25-1 to TRBJ1-1, with TRBD1 as a possible D gene (6 bases). Germline lookup yields CDR1 MGHDK and CDR2 SYGVNS. The V gene lost 3 bases and the J gene lost 5 bases, with 10 bases spanning the gap. This CDR3 region has 13 residues. In DNA form, the CDR3 reads TGTGCCAGCAGTGATAGGGGGTGGACTGAAGCTTTCTTT. This gives the protein CASSDRGWTEAFF.

The chain couples TRBV7-2 to TRBJ1-1, with a weak D call TRBD1 (6 bases). The CDR3 loop spans 15 amino acids. The germline gives CDR1 SGHTA, CDR2 FQGNSA. Trimming took off 6 bases at V and 3 bases at J, with 17 bases between the two ends. The CDR3 sequence: CASRPRQTGYTEAFF. CDR3 nucleotides: TGTGCCAGCAGACCCCGGCAAACAGGGTACACTGAAGCTTTCTTT.

This clone was seen many times. This sequence joins TRBV23-1 and TRBJ1-4, with 9 nucleotides matching TRBD1. TRBV23-1 is reported as an ORF; its role is uncertain. The V and J ends lost 8 bases and 5 bases, in that order; junction bases with no gene match: 6. This CDR3 region has 14 residues. As DNA, the CDR3 is TGCGCCAGCCCCCGGACAGGGGAAAATGAAAAACTGTTTTTT. Encoded protein: CASPRTGENEKLFF.

This clone appeared a few times. The chain couples TRBV9 to TRBJ2-1, with TRBD2 identical over 14 bases. The junction had 15 bases not matched to a gene; V was cut back by 4 bases and J by 9 bases. There are 18 residues in the CDR3. Per the germline V gene, CDR1 is SGDLS and CDR2 is YYNGEE. The CDR3 DNA sequence: TGTGCCAGCAGCCCGACATTGGGACTAGCGGGAGAATCCAGTGAGCAGTTCTTC. Translating gives CASSPTLGLAGESSEQFF.

This clone was seen a handful of times. This chain uses TRBV7-2 with TRBJ1-2, with 7 bases matching TRBD1. Trimming removed 4 bases from V and 7 bases from J; junction bases left unmatched: 12. The CDR3 runs to 15 residues. The germline CDR1 and CDR2 sequences are SGHTA and FQGNSA. The CDR3 DNA reads TGTGCCAGCAGCTCACTACAGGGGCCCTTTTTTGGCTACACCTTC. Translation gives CASSSLQGPFFGYTF. Based on the CDR3 plus reference TRBV7-2 and TRBJ1-2, the full variable domain is GAGVSQSPSNKVTEKGKDVELRCDPISGHTALYWYRQSLGQGLEFLIYFQGNSAPDKSGLPSDRFSAERTGGSVSTLTIQRTQQEDSAVYLCASSSLQGPFFGYTFGSGTRLTVV.

The V call is TRBV18, the J call TRBJ2-5, with D unresolved. The CDR3 sequence is 13 residues long. Germline V CDR1 and CDR2: KGHSH, LQKENI. Trimming removed 5 bases at V and 3 bases at J, with 10 bases between. The DNA of the CDR3 is TGTGCCAGCTCATCCGACTTAAAAGAGACCCAGTACTTC. Its translation is CASSSDLKETQYF.

This clone was counted between two and nine times. J is TRBJ1-5 and V is TRBV5-6; 10 positions agree with TRBD1. Looked up from germline, CDR1 is SGHDT and CDR2 is YYEEEE. CDR3 size: 16 residues. V was clipped by 3 bases and J by 4 bases; unmatched bases: 7. The DNA of the CDR3 is TGTGCCAGCAGCTGGGGACAGGGGTCTCGGAATCAGCCCCAGCATTTT. This encodes CASSWGQGSRNQPQHF.

The chain joins TRBV6-1 to TRBJ2-7; D ambiguous. Germline V gives CDR1 MNHNS, CDR2 SASEGT. The CDR3 consists of 16 residues. Trimming took off 3 bases at V and 0 bases at J, with 15 bases between the two ends. CDR3 sequence reads: CASSDVASENSYEQYF. In DNA form, the CDR3 reads TGTGCCAGCAGTGATGTGGCTTCGGAGAACTCCTACGAGCAGTACTTC.